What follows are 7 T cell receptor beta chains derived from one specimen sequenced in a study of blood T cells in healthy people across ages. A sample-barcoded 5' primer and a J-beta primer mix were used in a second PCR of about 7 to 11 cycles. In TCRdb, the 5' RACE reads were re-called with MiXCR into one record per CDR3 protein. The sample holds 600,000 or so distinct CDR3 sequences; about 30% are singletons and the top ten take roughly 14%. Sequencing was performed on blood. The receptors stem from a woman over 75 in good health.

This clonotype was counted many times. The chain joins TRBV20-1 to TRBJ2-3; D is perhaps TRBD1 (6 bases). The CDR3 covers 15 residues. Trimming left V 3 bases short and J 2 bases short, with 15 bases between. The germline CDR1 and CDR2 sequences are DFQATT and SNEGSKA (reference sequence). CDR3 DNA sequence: TGCAGTGCTAGTCTGGACAGCGAGTTCACAGATACGCAGTATTTT. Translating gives CSASLDSEFTDTQYF.

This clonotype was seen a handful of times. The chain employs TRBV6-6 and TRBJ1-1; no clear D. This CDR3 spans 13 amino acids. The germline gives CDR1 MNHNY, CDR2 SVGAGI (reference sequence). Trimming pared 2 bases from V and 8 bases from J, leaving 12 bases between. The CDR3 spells CASSYPDGREAFF. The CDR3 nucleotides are TGTGCCAGCAGTTACCCCGATGGGAGGGAAGCTTTCTTT.

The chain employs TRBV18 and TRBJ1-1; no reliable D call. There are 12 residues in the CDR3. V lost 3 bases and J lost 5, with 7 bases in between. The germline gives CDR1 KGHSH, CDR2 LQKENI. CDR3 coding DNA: TGTGCCAGCTCACCCAAAGGAACTGAAGCTTTCTTT. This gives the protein CASSPKGTEAFF. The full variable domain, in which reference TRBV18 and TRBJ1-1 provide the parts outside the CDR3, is NAGVMQNPRHLVRRRGQEARLRCSPMKGHSHVYWYRQLPEEGLKFMVYLQKENIIDESGMPKERFSAEFPKEGPSILRIQQVVRGDSAAYFCASSPKGTEAFFGQGTRLTVV.

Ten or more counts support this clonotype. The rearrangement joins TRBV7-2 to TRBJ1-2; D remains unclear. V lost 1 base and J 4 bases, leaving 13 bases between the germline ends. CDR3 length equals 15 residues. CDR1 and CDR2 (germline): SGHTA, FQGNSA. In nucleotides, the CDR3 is TGTGCCAGCAGCTTAGACGCGGCCAGGAGCTATGGCTACACCTTC. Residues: CASSLDAARSYGYTF.

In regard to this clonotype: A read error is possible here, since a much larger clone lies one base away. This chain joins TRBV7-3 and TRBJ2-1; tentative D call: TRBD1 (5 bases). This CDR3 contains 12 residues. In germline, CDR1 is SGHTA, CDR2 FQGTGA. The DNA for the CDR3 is TGTGCCTGCAGCTCCGACAGTGCTGAGCAGTTCTTC. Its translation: CACSSDSAEQFF.

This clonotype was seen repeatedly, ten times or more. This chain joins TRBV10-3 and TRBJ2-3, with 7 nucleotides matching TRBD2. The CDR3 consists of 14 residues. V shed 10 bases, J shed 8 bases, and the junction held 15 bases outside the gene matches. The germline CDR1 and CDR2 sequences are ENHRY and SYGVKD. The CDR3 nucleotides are TGTGCCACCAACCAGGAGACTAGCAGTGGTACGCAGTATTTT. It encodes CATNQETSSGTQYF.

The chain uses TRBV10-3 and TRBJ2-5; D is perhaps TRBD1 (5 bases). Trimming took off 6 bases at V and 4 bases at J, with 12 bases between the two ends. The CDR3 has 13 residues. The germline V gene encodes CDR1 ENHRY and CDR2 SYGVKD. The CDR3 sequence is CAISEGARETQYF. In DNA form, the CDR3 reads TGTGCCATCAGCGAAGGGGCGCGAGAGACCCAGTACTTC.